This entry lists 9 T cell receptor beta chains sequenced from one sample in a study of response to subunit inactivated influenza vaccine. From the RT-PCR reads, TCRdb called clonotypes with MiXCR, one entry per CDR3 protein. The sample has 500,000 to 600,000 distinct CDR3 sequences, around 11% seen once. The data also belong to a second study, concerning T cells expressing NK-cell markers. According to that study: The authors made TCR beta cDNA libraries by 5'RACE template switching. This switching added a universal primer site and UMIs.

This material consisted of PBMCs from blood, taken on the day of vaccination. The receptor set was obtained from a man aged 45-65 years who received an inactivated influenza vaccine.

The chain combines TRBV4-1 with TRBJ1-1, with D perhaps TRBD1 (6 bases). Deletions cut 8 bases from V and 0 bases from J, with 19 bases between. Germline-derived CDR1 and CDR2 are MGHRA and YSYEKL. This CDR3 has 16 amino acids. CDR3 amino acids: CASSPLGGPMNTEAFF. The CDR3 DNA follows: TGCGCCAGCTCACCTCTTGGGGGGCCAATGAACACTGAAGCTTTCTTT.

This clonotype came up many times. This rearrangement joins TRBV20-1 to TRBJ1-4; D not resolved. V lost 5 bases and J 6 bases, leaving 16 bases between the germline ends. The germline V gene has CDR1 DFQATT and CDR2 SNEGSKA (reference sequence). The CDR3 covers 14 residues. Here the CDR3 reads CSARASADYEKLFF. The CDR3 nucleotides read TGCAGTGCTCGGGCCTCGGCGGACTATGAAAAACTGTTTTTT.

This clonotype was seen a few times. The V and J genes are TRBV7-8 and TRBJ2-2, with 10 bases matching TRBD2. V shed 7 bases, J shed 3 bases, and the junction held 8 bases outside the gene matches. From germline, CDR1 is SGHVS and CDR2 FQNEAQ. The CDR3 contains 16 residues. In DNA, the CDR3 is TGTGCCAGCATGCCTGCTAGCGGGAGATACACCGGGGAGCTGTTTTTT. As protein: CASMPASGRYTGELFF. Supplemented by reference TRBV7-8 and TRBJ2-2, the full variable domain reads GAGVSQSPRYKVAKRGQDVALRCDPISGHVSLFWYQQALGQGPEFLTYFQNEAQLDKSGLPSDRFFAERPEGSVSTLKIQRTQQEDSAVYLCASMPASGRYTGELFFGEGSRLTVL.

The chain has TRBV27 and TRBJ2-1; a possible D gene is TRBD1 (5 bases). Germline V CDR1 and CDR2: MNHEY, SMNVEV (reference sequence). V lost 2 bases, J lost 8 bases, and 7 bases lay in between. The CDR3 is 12 residues long. The CDR3 here is CASSLIGDEQFF. DNA of the CDR3: TGTGCCAGCAGTTTAATAGGGGATGAGCAGTTCTTC.

This chain uses TRBV12-3 or TRBV12-4 with TRBJ1-3; D unclear. V shed 5 bases and J shed 4 bases, with 9 bases lying between them. The CDR3 contains 13 residues. The CDR3 bases are TGTGCCAGCAGTACGCTTTTAGGAAACACCATATATTTT. Encoded protein: CASSTLLGNTIYF.

This clonotype has more than one count but fewer than ten. This rearrangement joins TRBV4-3 to TRBJ2-1; perhaps D is TRBD1 or TRBD2 (5 bases each). V was pared by 0 bases and J by 14 bases, with 11 bases between. The length of the CDR3 is 12 residues. The germline CDR1 and CDR2 sequences are LGHNA and YSLEER. The CDR3 DNA is TGCGCCAGCAGCCAAGATGGGACGGCGGAGTTCTTC. Protein product: CASSQDGTAEFF.

This clonotype has a handful of counts. This chain joins TRBV5-1 and TRBJ2-3; 7 bases align to TRBD1. V gave up 4 bases and J gave up 2 bases; unmatched junction bases: 10. Looked up from germline, CDR1 is SGHRS and CDR2 is YFSETQ. The CDR3 loop spans 16 amino acids. As DNA, the CDR3 is TGCGCCAGCAGCCCATCACCCGGGACAGACACAGATACGCAGTATTTT. This codes for CASSPSPGTDTDTQYF.

This clonotype has more than one count but fewer than ten. CDR3 in amino acids: CASDPVAGKSPQYF. In nucleotides, the CDR3 is TGTGCCAGCGACCCCGTGGCCGGGAAGAGTCCGCAGTATTTT. The gene calls are TRBV4-2 and TRBJ2-3, with a tentative D call TRBD2 (5 bases). The CDR3 consists of 14 residues. V was pared by 8 bases and J by 10 bases, with 22 bases between. Germline CDR1 reads LGHNA; CDR2 reads YNFKEQ.

Only a few counts were recorded for this clonotype. V and J are TRBV24-1 and TRBJ2-7, with D possibly being TRBD1 (7 bases). The CDR3 sequence is 16 residues long. V gave up 1 base and J gave up 2 bases, with 14 bases separating them. The germline V gene encodes CDR1 KGHDR and CDR2 SFDVKD. The DNA for the CDR3 is TGTGCCACCAGTGATTTAGCCGGGGGACAGACCTACGAGCAGTACTTC. It yields the protein CATSDLAGGQTYEQYF.